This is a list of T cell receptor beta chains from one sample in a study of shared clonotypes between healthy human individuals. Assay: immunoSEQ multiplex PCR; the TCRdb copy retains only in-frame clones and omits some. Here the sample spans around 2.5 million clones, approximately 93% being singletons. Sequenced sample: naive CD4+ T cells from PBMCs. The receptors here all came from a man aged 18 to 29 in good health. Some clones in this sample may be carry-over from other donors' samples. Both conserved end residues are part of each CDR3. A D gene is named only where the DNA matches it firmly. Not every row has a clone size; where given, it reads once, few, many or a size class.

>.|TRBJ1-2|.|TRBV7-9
TGTGCCAGCAGCCCCCCCGGACAGACTAACTATGGCTACACCTTC
CASSPPGQTNYGYTF
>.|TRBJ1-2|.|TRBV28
TGTGCCAGCAGCCGCGCTAACTATGGCTACACCTTC
CASSRANYGYTF
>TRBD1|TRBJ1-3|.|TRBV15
TGTGCCACCAGCATCGACAGGGGCCCAAACACCATATATTTT
CATSIDRGPNTIYF
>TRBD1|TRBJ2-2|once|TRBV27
TGTGCCAGCAGTGACGCCGGGACAGCCGAAACCGGGGAGCTGTTTTTT
CASSDAGTAETGELFF
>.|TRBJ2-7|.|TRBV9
TGTGCCAGCAGCGTAGGGGGTGGAGGCGAGCAGTACTTC
CASSVGGGGEQYF
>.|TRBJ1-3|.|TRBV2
TGTGCCAGTCCCCTGGAAACGGGAAACACCATATATTTT
CASPLETGNTIYF
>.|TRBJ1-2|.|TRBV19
TGTGCCAGTAGTATTACCGGTGGTGGGTCTTACGGCTACACCTTC
CASSITGGGSYGYTF
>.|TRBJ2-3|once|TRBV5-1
TGCGCCAGCAGCTTGGTGGGCGTGTCTGGCACAGATACGCAGTATTTT
CASSLVGVSGTDTQYF
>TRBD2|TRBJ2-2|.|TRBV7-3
TGTGCCAGCAGCTTAAAGCGGGACGGCACCGGGGAGCTGTTTTTT
CASSLKRDGTGELFF
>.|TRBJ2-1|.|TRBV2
TGTGCCAGCAGTGACGGGCAGGGAGAGGGCAATGAGCAGTTCTTC
CASSDGQGEGNEQFF
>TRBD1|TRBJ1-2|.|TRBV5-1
TGCGCCAGCAGCTTCACAGGGGTTGCGGGCTACACCTTC
CASSFTGVAGYTF
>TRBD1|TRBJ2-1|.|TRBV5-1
TGCGCCAGCAGCTCTGGACAGGGCCTTTACAATGAGCAGTTCTTC
CASSSGQGLYNEQFF
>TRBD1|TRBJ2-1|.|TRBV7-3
TGTGCCAGCAGCTCGCAGGGGGCAGCCTACAATGAGCAGTTCTTC
CASSSQGAAYNEQFF
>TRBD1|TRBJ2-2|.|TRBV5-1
TGCGCCAGCAATCCCATGACAGGGAAGGGCGGGGAGCTGTTTTTT
CASNPMTGKGGELFF
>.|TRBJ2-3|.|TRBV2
TGTGCCGACGGGTACTGGGAAGATACGCAGTATTTT
CADGYWEDTQYF
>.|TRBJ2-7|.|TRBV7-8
TGTGCCAGCAGCTTATTTTCGGGAAGGCACGAGCAGTACTTC
CASSLFSGRHEQYF
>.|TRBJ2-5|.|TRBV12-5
TGTGCTAGTGGTTTCGGCAGGGGAGAGACCCAGTACTTC
CASGFGRGETQYF
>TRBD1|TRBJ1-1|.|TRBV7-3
TGTGCCAGCAGCTTGACAGGGGGCGGCCGTACTGAAGCTTTCTTT
CASSLTGGGRTEAFF
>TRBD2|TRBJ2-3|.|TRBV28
TGTGCCAGCAGGCCGACTAGCGGCACAGATACGCAGTATTTT
CASRPTSGTDTQYF
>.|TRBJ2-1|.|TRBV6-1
TGTGCCAGCGGGATCGGGTGGCCCTACAATGAGCAGTTCTTC
CASGIGWPYNEQFF
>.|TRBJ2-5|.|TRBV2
TGTGCCACCTCGAAGGACCGGGGGGAGACCCAGTACTTC
CATSKDRGETQYF
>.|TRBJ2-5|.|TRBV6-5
TGTGCCAGCAGGCTACAGGGCCGAGAGACCCAGTACTTC
CASRLQGRETQYF
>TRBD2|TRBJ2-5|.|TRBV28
TGTGCCAGCAGAACTTATAGCGGGAGGGAGACCCAGTACTTC
CASRTYSGRETQYF
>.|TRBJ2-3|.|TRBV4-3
TGCGCCAGCAGCCAAGGGCAAGTCCTAAACACAGATACGCAGTATTTT
CASSQGQVLNTDTQYF
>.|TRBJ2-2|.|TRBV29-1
TGCAGCGGGCAGGGTGACACCGGGGAGCTGTTTTTT
CSGQGDTGELFF
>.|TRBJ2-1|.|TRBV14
TGTGCCAGCAGCCAAGCCCTGACAGAGTACAATGAGCAGTTCTTC
CASSQALTEYNEQFF
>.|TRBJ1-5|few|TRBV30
TGTGCCTCCGGGGGCGGATATAGCAATCAGCCCCAGCATTTT
CASGGGYSNQPQHF
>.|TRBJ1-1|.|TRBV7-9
TGTGCCAGCAGCTTAGTAGCTGGGGCTGAAGCTTTCTTT
CASSLVAGAEAFF
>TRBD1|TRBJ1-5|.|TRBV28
TGTGCCAGCAGTCCGAGGGGGCCTCGTCAGCCCCAGCATTTT
CASSPRGPRQPQHF
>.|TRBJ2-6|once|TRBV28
TGTGCCAGCTGCCCGACTAGTTCTGGGGCCAACGTCCTGACTTTC
CASCPTSSGANVLTF
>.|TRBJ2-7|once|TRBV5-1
TGCGCCAGCAGCTCGCCATCCTACGAGCAGTACTTC
CASSSPSYEQYF
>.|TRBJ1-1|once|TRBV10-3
TGTGCCACGGGAGACAGAGGGGCCACTGAAGCTTTCTTT
CATGDRGATEAFF
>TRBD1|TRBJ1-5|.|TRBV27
TGTGCCAGCCCTAGACAGGGAAATAGCAATCAGCCCCAGCATTTT
CASPRQGNSNQPQHF
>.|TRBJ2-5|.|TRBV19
TGTGCCAGTAGTATTGGGAGAACACGGTACCAAGAGACCCAGTACTTC
CASSIGRTRYQETQYF
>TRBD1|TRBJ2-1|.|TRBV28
TGTGCCAGCAGTTTACCGACAGGGCATGAGCAGTTCTTC
CASSLPTGHEQFF
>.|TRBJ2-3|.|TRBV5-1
TGCGCCAGCAGCCCCCCCGGCCGTAGCACAGATACGCAGTATTTT
CASSPPGRSTDTQYF
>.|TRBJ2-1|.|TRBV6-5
TGTGCCAGCAGTTACGCGAGACTCACATCTGAGCAGTTCTTC
CASSYARLTSEQFF
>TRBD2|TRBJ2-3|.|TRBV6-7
TGTGCCAGCAGTTACGCCGGAGCGGGAGGAATCACAGATACGCAGTATTTT
CASSYAGAGGITDTQYF
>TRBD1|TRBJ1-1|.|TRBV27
TGTGCCAGCAGTCCATGGGGACAGGGATACACTGAAGCTTTCTTT
CASSPWGQGYTEAFF
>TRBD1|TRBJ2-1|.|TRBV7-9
TGTGCCAGCAGCACGAAGGACAGGTACAATGAGCAGTTCTTC
CASSTKDRYNEQFF
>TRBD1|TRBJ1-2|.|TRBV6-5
TGTGCCAGCAGGGGACAGCCCTATGGCTACACCTTC
CASRGQPYGYTF
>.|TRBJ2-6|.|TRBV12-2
TGTGCAAGTCGCTTAGAGTCTGGGGCCAACGTCCTGACTTTC
CASRLESGANVLTF
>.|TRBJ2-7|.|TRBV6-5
TGTGCCAGCAGTTACTCACCGGGAAGAACGGCCGAGCAGTACTTC
CASSYSPGRTAEQYF
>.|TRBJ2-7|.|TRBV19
TGTGCCAGTACGCCGTACGAGCAGTACTTC
CASTPYEQYF
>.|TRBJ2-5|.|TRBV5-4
TGTGCCAGCAGCTCTGTCGGGGAAGAGACCCAGTACTTC
CASSSVGEETQYF
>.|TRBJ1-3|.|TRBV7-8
TGTGCCAGCAGCTTAGCTGTGGGACCGGGAAACACCATATATTTT
CASSLAVGPGNTIYF
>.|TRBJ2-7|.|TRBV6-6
TGTGCCAGCAGTAAGAGCTCCTACGAGCAGTACTTC
CASSKSSYEQYF
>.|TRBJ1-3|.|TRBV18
TGTGCCAGCTCACCAGTAACCACAGCCTTGGGGGGAAACACCATATATTTT
CASSPVTTALGGNTIYF
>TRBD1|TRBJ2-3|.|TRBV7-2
TGTGCCAGCAGCTTCGGGACAGCCGGGCCTAGGACAGATACGCAGTATTTT
CASSFGTAGPRTDTQYF
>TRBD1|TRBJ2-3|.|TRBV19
TGTGCCAGTAGTATACGCCCAGGGGGTAATGGGGATACGCAGTATTTT
CASSIRPGGNGDTQYF
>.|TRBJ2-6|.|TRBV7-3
TGTGCCAGCAGTTCGCCGACGGGTATCTCTGGGGCCAACGTCCTGACTTTC
CASSSPTGISGANVLTF